A selection of T cell receptor beta chains follows, all from one sample in a study of cytomegalovirus exposure and HLA in healthy donors. Measured with immunoSEQ multiplex PCR; TCRdb has only the in-frame clones, and not every one. The sample table sets out 150,000 to 200,000 clones. The source material was PBMCs. These receptor sequences come from a woman in her late teens or twenties in good health and CMV-seropositive. CDR3s include the opening cysteine and the closing phenylalanine or tryptophan. D genes are given only for firm matches.

j_gene	v_gene	d_gene	CDR3aa	CDR3nt
TRBJ2-3	TRBV2	TRBD2	CASSSLAGGPGDTQYF	TGTGCCAGCAGTTCCTTAGCGGGGGGGCCGGGGGATACGCAGTATTTT
TRBJ1-3	TRBV19	-	CASRHWDFGVSGNTIYF	TGTGCCAGTAGGCATTGGGACTTTGGAGTCTCTGGAAACACCATATATTTT
TRBJ2-1	TRBV7-9	-	CASSLKTGVHNEQFF	TGTGCCAGCAGCTTGAAAACGGGAGTCCACAATGAGCAGTTCTTC
TRBJ1-2	TRBV2	TRBD1	CASKTGTGVGRYTF	TGTGCCAGCAAGACTGGGACAGGGGTGGGTCGCTACACCTTC
TRBJ1-4	TRBV28	TRBD1	CASSGNRGRGEKLFF	TGTGCCAGCAGCGGAAACAGGGGGCGCGGTGAAAAACTGTTTTTT
TRBJ2-5	TRBV28	-	CASSFLARNQETQYF	TGTGCCAGCAGTTTCTTAGCACGTAACCAAGAGACCCAGTACTTC
TRBJ2-1	TRBV7-9	TRBD2	CASSSMSGGLYNEQFF	TGTGCCAGCAGCTCAATGAGCGGGGGGCTCTACAATGAGCAGTTCTTC
TRBJ2-1	TRBV5-4	-	CASSYYTSRHEQFF	TGTGCCAGCAGCTATTATACTAGTCGCCATGAGCAGTTCTTC
TRBJ1-6	TRBV19	TRBD1	CASRDSTGEPYNSPLHF	TGTGCCAGTCGCGACTCGACAGGGGAACCCTATAATTCACCCCTCCACTTT
TRBJ2-3	TRBV13	TRBD2	CASSFGWTSGGSADTQYF	TGTGCCAGCAGCTTTGGGTGGACTAGCGGGGGTAGCGCAGATACGCAGTATTTT
TRBJ2-1	TRBV5-4	-	CASSKAGNSYNEQFF	TGTGCCAGCAGCAAAGCGGGTAACTCCTACAATGAGCAGTTCTTC
TRBJ2-1	TRBV11-3	TRBD2	CASCRLAGSNEQFF	TGTGCCAGCTGCAGACTAGCGGGGTCCAATGAGCAGTTCTTC
TRBJ2-1	TRBV5-1	-	CASSLEAAHNEQFF	TGCGCCAGCAGCTTGGAAGCGGCGCACAATGAGCAGTTCTTC
TRBJ1-3	TRBV18	TRBD1	CASSPQGQTPSNTIYF	TGTGCCAGCTCACCTCAGGGACAGACTCCCTCAAACACCATATATTTT
TRBJ1-1	TRBV2	TRBD1	CASKATGAGTEAFF	TGTGCCAGCAAAGCAACAGGGGCGGGCACTGAAGCTTTCTTT
TRBJ2-7	TRBV4-2	TRBD2	CASSQEWGLADFSYEQYF	TGTGCCAGCAGCCAAGAGTGGGGACTAGCGGATTTCTCCTACGAGCAGTACTTC
TRBJ1-6	TRBV27	TRBD1	CASSGQGVSYNSPLHF	TGTGCCAGCAGCGGTCAGGGGGTAAGCTATAATTCACCCCTCCACTTT
TRBJ2-5	TRBV30	-	CAWRHNEETQYF	TGTGCCTGGAGGCACAACGAAGAGACCCAGTACTTC
TRBJ1-1	TRBV4-2	-	CASTHGEMNTEAFF	TGTGCCAGCACCCACGGGGAAATGAACACTGAAGCTTTCTTT
TRBJ1-5	TRBV7-6	-	CASSAGAGSGQPQHF	TGTGCCAGCAGCGCTGGGGCGGGGTCAGGGCAGCCCCAGCATTTT